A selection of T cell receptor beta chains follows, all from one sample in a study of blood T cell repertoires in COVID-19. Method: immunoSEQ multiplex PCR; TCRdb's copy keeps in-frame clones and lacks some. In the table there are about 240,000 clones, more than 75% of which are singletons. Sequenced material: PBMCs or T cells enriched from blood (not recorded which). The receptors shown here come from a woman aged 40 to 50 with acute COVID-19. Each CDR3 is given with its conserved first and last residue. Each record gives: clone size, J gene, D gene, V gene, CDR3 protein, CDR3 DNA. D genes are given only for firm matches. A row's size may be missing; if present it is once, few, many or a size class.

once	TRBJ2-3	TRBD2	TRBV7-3	CASSLRPTSGVSTDTQYF	TGTGCCAGCAGCTTAAGACCGACTAGCGGGGTTAGCACAGATACGCAGTATTTT
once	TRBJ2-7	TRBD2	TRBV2	CASSEGLAYNSYEQYF	TGTGCCAGCAGTGAAGGACTAGCGTATAATTCCTACGAGCAGTACTTC
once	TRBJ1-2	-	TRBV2	CASNRPNYGYTF	TGTGCCAGCAACAGACCTAACTATGGCTACACCTTC
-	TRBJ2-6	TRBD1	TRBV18	CASSGQGSSGANVLTF	TGTGCCAGCTCAGGACAGGGGAGCTCTGGGGCCAACGTCCTGACTTTC
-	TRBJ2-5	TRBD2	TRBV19	CASSIFAGVDETQYF	TGTGCCAGTAGTATATTCGCGGGGGTTGACGAGACCCAGTACTTC
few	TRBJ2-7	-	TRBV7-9	CASSLAGTGMYEQYF	TGTGCCAGCAGCTTAGCTGGTACAGGGATGTACGAGCAGTACTTC
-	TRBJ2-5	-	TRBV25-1	CASKRQGGETQYF	TGTGCCTCCAAACGACAGGGAGGAGAGACCCAGTACTTC
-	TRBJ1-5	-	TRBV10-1	CATSDGNQPQHF	TGCGCCACCTCAGACGGGAATCAGCCCCAGCATTTT
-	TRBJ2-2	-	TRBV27	CASRAALNTGELFF	TGTGCCAGCAGAGCGGCCTTGAACACCGGGGAGCTGTTTTTT
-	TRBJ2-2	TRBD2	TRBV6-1	CASSGRTSGSRGELFF	TGTGCCAGCAGTGGTAGGACTAGCGGGAGCCGCGGGGAGCTGTTTTTT
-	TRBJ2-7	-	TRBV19	CASSMGGSPLYEQYF	TGTGCCAGTAGTATGGGCGGGTCCCCTCTCTACGAGCAGTACTTC
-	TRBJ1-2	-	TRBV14	CASSQGPPGNGYTF	TGTGCCAGCAGCCAAGGCCCTCCCGGGAATGGCTACACCTTC
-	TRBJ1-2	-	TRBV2	CASRDSINYGYTF	TGTGCCAGCAGGGACAGTATTAACTATGGCTACACCTTC